This is a list of T cell receptor beta chains from one sample in a study of blood T cell repertoires in COVID-19. The method was immunoSEQ multiplex PCR; TCRdb's version includes in-frame clones alone and lacks a portion of them. The sample consists of about 100,000 clones, just over 85% of them appearing once. The sequencing sample was made of PBMCs or T cells enriched from blood (not recorded which). The receptor set was obtained from a woman in her 50s who had recovered from COVID-19. CDR3s leave out the opening cysteine and the closing phenylalanine or tryptophan. Clone size appears in some rows only: once, few, many, or a class for an expanded clone.

TRBV5-1	-	ASSPSGGLYNEQF
TRBV10-3	-	AISEPRTGTANEKLF
TRBV28	-	ASSFLGREGLEQY
TRBV10-1	-	ASSESRGMSTDTQY
TRBV11-2	-	ASSTRDYPSDEQF
TRBV5-4	-	ASSLDQGSGNTIY
TRBV5-1	-	ASSLVGAQETQY
TRBV9	few	ASSVDAGELSGELF
TRBV9	-	ASSDDSLSGNTIY
TRBV5-1	-	ASSRTSGSTNEQF
TRBV24-1	-	ATSDETGVSGYT
TRBV4-2	-	ASSQVGGNQPQH
TRBV7-9	-	ASSLAQGYGYT
TRBV10-2	-	ASTDRGSGANVLT
TRBV10-1	-	ASSRTGGAITEAF
TRBV2	-	ASSEARWNTIY
TRBV4-1	-	ASSQDVLGGARVNTEAF
TRBV27	once	ASSLTPWGESGNTIY
TRBV6-5	-	ASRGGQLGYTEAF
TRBV28	-	AVGDRGRYPAGYT
TRBV27	once	ASSVGGSGNTIY
TRBV7-6	-	ASSSGTDNSPLH
TRBV27	-	ASSLTGGDGYT
TRBV18	-	ASSPLGSGQVGNTIY
TRBV6-5	-	ASTKGQEAF
TRBV19	many	ASSMDLRGYT
TRBV21-1	-	ASSKSPHRGRDRTNEKLF
TRBV3-1/TRBV3-2	-	ASSQRAGGSQETQY
TRBV2	-	ASRVTASGTEAF
TRBV4-2	-	ASSPTTVANYGYT
TRBV2	once	ASSRDRDTEAF
TRBV29-1	-	SVEVPGYEQY
TRBV30	-	AWSVQGGGNTIY
TRBV11-3	-	ASSLGGQDNSPLH
TRBV28	-	ASLRGATTREQY
TRBV19	-	ASGDTGNQPQH
TRBV10-2	-	ASSVQTVGNSPLH
TRBV9	-	ASSWRYPSGTGELF
TRBV7-3	once	ASSLIGSGRAETGELF
TRBV5-6	-	ASSFSTNTGELF
TRBV27	-	ASSSLGGGTDTQY
TRBV5-1	-	ASSPTGQNTGELF
TRBV4-1	-	ASSQETGRNEQF
TRBV10-3	-	AISRGDLSSYNEQF
TRBV28	few	ASQNRGSNQPQH
TRBV30	-	AWNLRTGYEQY
TRBV9	-	ASSGAGVGYGYT